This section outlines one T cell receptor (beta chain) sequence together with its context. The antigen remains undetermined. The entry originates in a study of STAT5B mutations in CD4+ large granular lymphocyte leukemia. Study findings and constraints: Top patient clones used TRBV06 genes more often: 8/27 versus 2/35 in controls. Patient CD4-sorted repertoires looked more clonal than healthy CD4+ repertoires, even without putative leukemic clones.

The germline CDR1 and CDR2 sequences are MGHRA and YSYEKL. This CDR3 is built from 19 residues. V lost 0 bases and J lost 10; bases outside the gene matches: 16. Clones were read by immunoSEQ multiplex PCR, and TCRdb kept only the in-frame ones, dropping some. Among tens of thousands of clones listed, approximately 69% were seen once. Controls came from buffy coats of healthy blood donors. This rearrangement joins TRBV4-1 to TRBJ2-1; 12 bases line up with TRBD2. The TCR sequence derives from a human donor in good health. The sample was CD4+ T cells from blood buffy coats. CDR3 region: CASSQDSPQLAGGLWEQFF. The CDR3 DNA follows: TGCGCCAGCAGCCAAGATAGTCCCCAACTAGCGGGGGGCTTATGGGAGCAGTTCTTC.